Each of the 18 T cell receptor beta chains below was sequenced from the same sample in a study of T cells in Graves' hyperthyroidism and ophthalmopathy. Amplified TCR beta CDR3 regions derived from RNA transcripts. HTBI primers drove first-round RT-PCR of the TCR CDR3. TCRdb itself ran the multiplex PCR reads through MiXCR, one entry per CDR3 protein. In the table there are about 700,000 distinct CDR3 sequences, about 45% of which are singletons. Specimen: peripheral blood or thyroid tissue (not recorded which). These receptors originate from an adult man with Graves' disease, either hyperthyroidism or ophthalmopathy (not recorded which).

This clonotype was counted ten times or more. V is TRBV7-6 and J is TRBJ1-1; D gene uncertain. Germline V gene data show CDR1 as SGHVS and CDR2 as FNYEAQ. Trimming removed 4 bases at V and 2 bases at J, with 5 bases between. This CDR3 spans 12 amino acids. The CDR3 sequence: CASSSHNTEAFF. In DNA, the CDR3 is TGTGCCAGCAGCTCCCACAACACTGAAGCTTTCTTT.

Concerning this clonotype itself: This may come from a read error, since a much larger clone is one base off. J is TRBJ1-6 and V is TRBV7-3, with D possibly being TRBD1 (5 bases). V lost 5 bases to trimming and J lost 15 bases, with 26 bases between them. This CDR3 comprises 16 residues. In germline, CDR1 is SGHTA, CDR2 FQGTGA. CDR3 protein: CASSPLPTGPEALLHF. Here the CDR3 DNA reads TGTGCCAGCAGCCCCCTCCCAACGGGGCCGGAGGCGCTCCTCCACTTT.

This clonotype came up many times. The chain combines TRBV7-8 with TRBJ1-4, with D perhaps matching TRBD1 (5 bases). The length of the CDR3 is 15 residues. The V end was cut by 4 bases, the J end by 5 bases, with 14 bases between. CDR1 and CDR2 from the germline V gene are SGHVS and FQNEAQ. The CDR3 nucleotides read TGTGCCAGCAGCTCGGCCGGGACTACGAATGAAAAACTGTTTTTT. It encodes CASSSAGTTNEKLFF.

The chain uses TRBV29-1 and TRBJ2-7, with 8 nucleotides matching TRBD2. This CDR3 comprises 15 residues. V lost 1 base to trimming and J lost 4 bases; unmatched junction nucleotides: 9. Germline assignment: CDR1 SQVTM and CDR2 ANQGSEA. The CDR3 reads CSVEVRLAGGYEQYF. In nucleotides, the CDR3 is TGCAGCGTTGAAGTCCGGCTAGCGGGCGGTTACGAGCAGTACTTC.

This rearrangement joins TRBV13 to TRBJ1-2, with D uncertain. Germline-derived CDR1 and CDR2 are PRHDT and FYEKMQ (reference sequence). V shed 5 bases and J shed 1 base, with 14 bases lying between them. The CDR3 has 15 amino acids. Here the CDR3 DNA reads TGTGCCAGCAGCACCCAGGAGGGTTTTAACTATGGCTACACCTTC. Its translation: CASSTQEGFNYGYTF. Full variable domain (missing parts from reference TRBV13 and TRBJ1-2): AAGVIQSPRHLIKEKRETATLKCYPIPRHDTVYWYQQGPGQDPQFLISFYEKMQSDKGSIPDRFSAQQFSDYHSELNMSSLELGDSALYFCASSTQEGFNYGYTFGSGTRLTVV.

This clonotype has only one observation. V gene TRBV10-1 combines with J gene TRBJ1-5; D is perhaps TRBD1 (6 bases). V lost 9 bases, J lost 1 base, and 25 bases lay in between. The CDR3 spans 18 residues. Germline lookup yields CDR1 WNHNN and CDR2 SYGVQD (reference sequence). The CDR3 protein is CASFTSQGPGGSNQPQHF. CDR3 sequence (DNA): TGCGCCAGTTTCACAAGCCAGGGGCCCGGGGGGAGCAATCAGCCCCAGCATTTT.

This clonotype was observed a single time. Being one base from a much bigger clone, this may be a read error. This chain uses TRBV15 with TRBJ1-6, with D possibly matching TRBD1 (6 bases). The CDR3 is 17 amino acids. The germline CDR1 and CDR2 sequences are LNHNV and YYDKDF (reference sequence). The CDR3 loop reads CATSRDAGGSHNSPLHF. The CDR3 DNA follows: TGTGCCACCAGCAGAGATGCCGGGGGCTCCCATAATTCACCCCTCCACTTT.

This clonotype was found a few times. The chain has TRBV20-1 and TRBJ1-2; 7 positions agree with TRBD1. V was pared by 6 bases and J by 2 bases, with 6 bases of the junction left unmatched. CDR3 length equals 13 residues. Looked up from germline, CDR1 is DFQATT and CDR2 is SNEGSKA (reference sequence). The CDR3 bases are TGCAGTGCAGGGACAGCAAGCAACTATGGCTACACCTTC. Amino acids: CSAGTASNYGYTF.

This clonotype showed up just a few times. Compared with germline, one end of the junction differs, possibly owing to a read error. The V gene is TRBV10-3, the J gene TRBJ1-5; the D is unclear. The CDR3 runs to 15 residues. Germline CDR1 is ENHRY and CDR2 is SYGVKD. The CDR3 region has the DNA TGTGCCAGCAGTGAATACGGATATAGCAATCAGCCCCAGCATTTT. Translating gives CASSEYGYSNQPQHF.

This rearrangement joins TRBV6-5 to TRBJ1-5, with TRBD1 matching 10 bases. V lost 1 base to trimming and J lost 5 bases; unmatched junction nucleotides: 5. The germline CDR1 and CDR2 sequences are MNHEY and SVGAGI. The CDR3 totals 16 residues. CDR3 sequence reads: CASSYLTGTGDQPQHF. The CDR3 DNA is TGTGCCAGCAGTTACTTAACCGGGACAGGGGATCAGCCCCAGCATTTT.

On this clonotype: A much larger clone lies one base from this, so it may be a read error. This chain uses TRBV10-3 with TRBJ1-2; 8 nucleotides line up with TRBD1. After removal of 4 bases from V and 6 bases from J, the junction contained 4 bases not matched to a gene. The germline gives CDR1 ENHRY, CDR2 SYGVKD. The CDR3 loop spans 13 amino acids. Written as DNA, the CDR3 is TGTGCCATCAGTGCGGACAGGGCGCATGGCTACACCTTC. Translated, it gives CAISADRAHGYTF.

This chain links TRBV6-1 with TRBJ2-3, with 9 positions matching TRBD2. Germline loops: CDR1 MNHNS, CDR2 SASEGT. J lost 2 bases, V lost 3 bases, and 3 bases had no gene match. The CDR3 runs to 15 residues. The CDR3 reads CASSERLADTDTQYF. DNA of the CDR3: TGTGCCAGCAGTGAGCGACTAGCGGACACAGATACGCAGTATTTT.

This chain links TRBV7-2 with TRBJ2-7; 9 bases line up with TRBD1. Per germline, CDR1 SGHTA and CDR2 FQGNSA. Losses at the gene ends were 6 bases for V and 1 base for J; bases not matched to a gene: 7. CDR3 length: 15 amino acids. The CDR3: CASRTAGQGSYEQYF. CDR3 coding DNA: TGTGCCAGCAGGACCGCGGGACAGGGATCCTACGAGCAGTACTTC.

The sample holds a few counts of this clonotype. The chain has TRBV5-5 and TRBJ1-1; D is perhaps TRBD1 (5 bases). Trimming left V 2 bases short and J 2 bases short, with 13 bases between. The CDR3 spans 15 residues. Germline CDR1 reads SGHKS; CDR2 reads YYEKEE (reference sequence). CDR3 DNA sequence: TGTGCCAGCAGCTTCGGTGGCAGGGAAAACACTGAAGCTTTCTTT. This encodes CASSFGGRENTEAFF.

V is TRBV20-1 and J is TRBJ1-6; D gene uncertain. The germline CDR1 and CDR2 sequences are DFQATT and SNEGSKA (reference sequence). The CDR3 is 15 residues long. Trimming pared 6 bases from V and 6 bases from J, leaving 18 bases between. CDR3 region: CSASGRAPLNSPLHF. The CDR3 DNA is TGCAGTGCCAGCGGCCGGGCCCCCCTTAATTCACCCCTCCACTTT.

With respect to this clonotype: This may be a read error, as it is one base from a much larger clone. The chain links TRBV10-3 to TRBJ2-7; 9 bases fit TRBD1. The germline gives CDR1 ENHRY, CDR2 SYGVKD. The CDR3 totals 16 residues. Here the CDR3 DNA reads TGTGCCATCAGTGGGTCTGGGACAGGGACATCCTGCGAGCAGTACTTC. Its protein is CAISGSGTGTSCEQYF.

This clonotype was counted between two and nine times. The V gene is TRBV5-8, the J gene TRBJ1-6, with 8 bases identical to TRBD1. This CDR3 contains 16 residues. J gave up 7 bases and V 1 base, and 7 bases lay outside the gene matches. Germline values: CDR1 SGHTS, CDR2 YDEGEE. CDR3 in DNA: TGTGCCAGCAGCTTGATTCGGACAGGGATGAATTCACCCCTCCACTTT. This translates into CASSLIRTGMNSPLHF.

This clonotype turned up a few times. This chain links TRBV2 with TRBJ1-5; D is uncertain. Germline CDR1 is SNHLY and CDR2 is FYNNEI. This CDR3 has 14 residues. Trimming removed 1 base at V and 3 bases at J, with 7 bases between. The chain's CDR3 is CASSEEHFNQPQHF. In DNA, the CDR3 is TGTGCCAGCAGTGAAGAACATTTCAATCAGCCCCAGCATTTT.